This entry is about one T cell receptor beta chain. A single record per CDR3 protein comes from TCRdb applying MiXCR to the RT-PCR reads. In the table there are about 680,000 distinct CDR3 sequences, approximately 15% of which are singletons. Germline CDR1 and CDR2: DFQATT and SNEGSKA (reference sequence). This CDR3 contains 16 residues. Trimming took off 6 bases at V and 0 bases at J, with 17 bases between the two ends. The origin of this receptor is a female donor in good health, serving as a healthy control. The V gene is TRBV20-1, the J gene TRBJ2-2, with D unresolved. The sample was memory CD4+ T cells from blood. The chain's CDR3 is CSALKGQFANTGELFF. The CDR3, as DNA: TGCAGTGCATTGAAGGGCCAGTTCGCGAACACCGGGGAGCTGTTTTTT.